Below, 11 T cell receptor beta chains from the same sample are listed, as sequenced in a study of radiotherapy plus CTLA-4 blockade in lung cancer. Only in-frame clones appear in the TCRdb table, and some are missing; sequencing was by immunoSEQ multiplex PCR. The top ten clones hold roughly 8% of a sample with 45,000 or so clones, approximately 79% of them seen once. The material was peripheral blood, obtained from a patient treated with radiotherapy plus ipilimumab. These receptors originate from a human donor with non-small cell lung cancer who had stable disease on radiotherapy plus ipilimumab.

CDR3 residues: CASSFDRVRTEAFF. The DNA for the CDR3 is TGTGCCAGCAGTTTCGACAGGGTACGAACTGAAGCTTTCTTT. The chain joins TRBV7-9 to TRBJ1-1, with 7 nucleotides matching TRBD1. Looked up from germline, CDR1 is SEHNR and CDR2 is FQNEAQ (reference sequence). This CDR3 region has 14 residues. Losses at the gene ends were 6 bases for V and 5 bases for J; bases not matched to a gene: 9.

The chain has TRBV4-2 and TRBJ2-5; D may match TRBD1 or TRBD2 (6 bases each). This CDR3 is built from 15 residues. V was shortened by 0 bases and J by 6 bases, with 14 bases between the two germline ends. Germline V gives CDR1 LGHNA, CDR2 YNFKEQ. CDR3 coding DNA: TGTGCCAGCAGCCAAGAGTACGGGGGCGGTAAGACCCAGTACTTC. It encodes CASSQEYGGGKTQYF.

This chain uses TRBV29-1 with TRBJ1-2, with a possible D match to TRBD1 (6 bases). The CDR3 is made up of 15 amino acids. V was trimmed by 4 bases and J by 3 bases, leaving 18 bases between them. Germline V lookup: CDR1 SQVTM, CDR2 ANQGSEA. CDR3 coding DNA: TGCAGCGTTGTGGCTTGGGCAGGGGTGGACTATGGCTACACCTTC. Its translation is CSVVAWAGVDYGYTF.

The rearrangement joins TRBV5-1 to TRBJ1-1; D is possibly TRBD1 (6 bases). The CDR3 runs 16 residues. Trimming stripped 8 bases from V and 1 base from J, with 21 bases between. Per germline, CDR1 SGHRS and CDR2 YFSETQ. CDR3 coding DNA: TGCGCCAGTAGACTGAGCCCGGGACAACAGAACACTGAAGCTTTCTTT. It is translated as CASRLSPGQQNTEAFF. The full variable domain, its missing parts supplied by reference TRBV5-1 and TRBJ1-1, is KAGVTQTPRYLIKTRGQQVTLSCSPISGHRSVSWYQQTPGQGLQFLFEYFSETQRNKGNFPGRFSGRQFSNSRSEMNVSTLELGDSALYLCASRLSPGQQNTEAFFGQGTRLTVV.

On this clone itself: The junction and the germline gene differ at one end; a read error may be behind it. V gene TRBV6-1 combines with J gene TRBJ1-2, with 10 nucleotides matching TRBD1. Looked up from germline, CDR1 is MNHNS and CDR2 is SASEGT. This CDR3 contains 13 residues. The CDR3 nucleotides are TGTGTCAGCGGCCCGGGACAGGGGAATGGCTACACCTTC. Its translation: CVSGPGQGNGYTF.

The V gene is TRBV6-1, the J gene TRBJ2-2; 7 bases agree with TRBD1. Germline lookup yields CDR1 MNHNS and CDR2 SASEGT. Trimming removed 11 bases from V and 0 bases from J; junction bases left unmatched: 9. The CDR3 loop spans 15 amino acids. CDR3 nucleotide sequence: TGTGCCGTAATACAGGGGCTTTCGAACACCGGGGAGCTGTTTTTT. Translated: CAVIQGLSNTGELFF.

The chain links TRBV2 to TRBJ2-6; D unclear. The CDR3 is 12 residues long. Germline V gives CDR1 SNHLY, CDR2 FYNNEI. V lost 6 bases and J 4 bases, leaving 4 bases between the germline ends. The DNA for the CDR3 is TGTGCCAGCAGGGACGGGGCCAACGTCCTGACTTTC. Its protein is CASRDGANVLTF. Looking up the rest from reference TRBV2 and TRBJ2-6 gives the full variable domain: EPEVTQTPSHQVTQMGQEVILRCVPISNHLYFYWYRQILGQKVEFLVSFYNNEISEKSEIFDDQFSVERPDGSNFTLKIRSTKLEDSAMYFCASRDGANVLTFGAGSRLTVL.

This chain connects TRBV5-6 to TRBJ1-2, with D tentatively TRBD1 (5 bases). Deletions cut 0 bases from V and 4 bases from J, with 10 bases between. Germline values: CDR1 SGHDT, CDR2 YYEEEE. The CDR3 covers 14 residues. The CDR3 protein is CASSLGQSLYGYTF. CDR3 DNA: TGTGCCAGCAGCTTGGGACAGTCACTCTATGGCTACACCTTC.

This sequence joins TRBV7-9 and TRBJ1-2, with D possibly being TRBD1 (6 bases). Germline V lookup: CDR1 SEHNR, CDR2 FQNEAQ (reference sequence). The V gene lost 1 base and the J gene lost 4 bases, with 13 bases spanning the gap. The CDR3 loop spans 15 amino acids. The CDR3 is CASSLDRTAVYGYTF. DNA for the CDR3: TGTGCCAGCAGCTTAGATCGGACAGCCGTCTATGGCTACACCTTC.

The chain couples TRBV19 to TRBJ1-2, with 7 bases matching TRBD1. The CDR3 runs to 14 residues. Trimming at V came to 3 bases and at J to 5 bases, leaving 6 bases not matched to a gene. CDR1 LNHDA and CDR2 SQIVND come from the germline V gene (reference sequence). The DNA for the CDR3 is TGTGCCAGTAGTATGGTGGGACAGATATATGGCTACACCTTC. This gives the protein CASSMVGQIYGYTF.

V usage is TRBV30 and J usage is TRBJ2-7, with D perhaps matching TRBD1 or TRBD2 (5 bases each). V lost 1 base and J lost 6, with 16 bases in between. This CDR3 region has 14 residues. The germline V gene has CDR1 GTSNPN and CDR2 SVGIG (reference sequence). In nucleotides, the CDR3 is TGTGCCTGGAGTGCGGGACCGAAACCCCCCGAGCAGTACTTC. This sequence encodes CAWSAGPKPPEQYF.